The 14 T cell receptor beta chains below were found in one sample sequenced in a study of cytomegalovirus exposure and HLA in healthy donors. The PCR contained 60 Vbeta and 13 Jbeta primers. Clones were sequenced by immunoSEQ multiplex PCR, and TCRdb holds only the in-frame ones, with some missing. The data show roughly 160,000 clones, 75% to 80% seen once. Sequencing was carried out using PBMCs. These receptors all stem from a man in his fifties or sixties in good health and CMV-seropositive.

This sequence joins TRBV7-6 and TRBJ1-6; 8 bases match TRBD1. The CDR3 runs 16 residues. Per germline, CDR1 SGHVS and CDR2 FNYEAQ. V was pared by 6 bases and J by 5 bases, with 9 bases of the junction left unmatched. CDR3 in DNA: TGTGCCAGCAGTTCGAATCCGGGACAGGATAATTCACCCCTCCACTTT. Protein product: CASSSNPGQDNSPLHF.

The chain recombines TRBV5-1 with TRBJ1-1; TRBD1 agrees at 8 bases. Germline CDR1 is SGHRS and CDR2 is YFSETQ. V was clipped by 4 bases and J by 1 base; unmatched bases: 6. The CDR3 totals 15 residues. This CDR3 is CASSQSGQANTEAFF. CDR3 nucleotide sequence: TGCGCCAGCAGCCAATCGGGACAGGCGAACACTGAAGCTTTCTTT.

The CDR3: CASSPGSGMNTEAFF. Written as DNA, the CDR3 is TGTGCCAGCAGCCCCGGGAGTGGAATGAACACTGAAGCTTTCTTT. J is TRBJ1-1 and V is TRBV11-2; D uncertain. Between the trimmed V and J ends, which lost 5 bases and 0 bases, there was a span of 13 bases. The CDR3 length is 15 residues. Germline CDR1 and CDR2: SGHAT and FQNNGV.

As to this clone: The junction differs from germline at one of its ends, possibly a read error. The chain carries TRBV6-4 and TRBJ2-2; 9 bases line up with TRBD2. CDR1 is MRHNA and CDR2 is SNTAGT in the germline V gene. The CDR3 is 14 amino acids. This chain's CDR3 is CATSLAGAGGELFF. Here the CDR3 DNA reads TGTGCCACCAGTTTAGCGGGGGCCGGCGGGGAGCTGTTTTTT.

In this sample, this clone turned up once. CDR3 sequence reads: CASSPTDTSSYEQYF. In nucleotides, the CDR3 is TGTGCCAGCAGCCCTACAGACACATCCTCCTACGAGCAGTACTTC. V gene TRBV7-2 combines with J gene TRBJ2-7; D is unresolved. Germline CDR1 and CDR2: SGHTA and FQGNSA. This CDR3 is built from 15 residues. V was cut by 5 bases and J by 0 bases, with 14 bases left in between.

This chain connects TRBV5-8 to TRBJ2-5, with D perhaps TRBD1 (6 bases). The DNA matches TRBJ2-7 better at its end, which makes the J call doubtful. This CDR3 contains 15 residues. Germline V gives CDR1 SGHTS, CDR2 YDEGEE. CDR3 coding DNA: TGTGCCAGCAGCTTGTCTTGGGGGCTGGCCTACGAGCAGTACTTC. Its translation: CASSLSWGLAYEQYF.

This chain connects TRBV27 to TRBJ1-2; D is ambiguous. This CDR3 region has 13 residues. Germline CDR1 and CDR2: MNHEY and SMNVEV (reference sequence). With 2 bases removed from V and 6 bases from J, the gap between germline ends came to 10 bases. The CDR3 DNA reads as TGTGCCAGCAGTTTAAAGTCTACCGATGGCTACACCTTC. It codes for CASSLKSTDGYTF.

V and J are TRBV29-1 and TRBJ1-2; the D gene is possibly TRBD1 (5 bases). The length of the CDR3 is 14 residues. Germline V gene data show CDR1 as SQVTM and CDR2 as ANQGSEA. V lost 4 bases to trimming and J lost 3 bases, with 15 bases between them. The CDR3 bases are TGCAGCGTTGGACCCTTGACAGCTTACTATGGCTACACCTTC. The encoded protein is CSVGPLTAYYGYTF.

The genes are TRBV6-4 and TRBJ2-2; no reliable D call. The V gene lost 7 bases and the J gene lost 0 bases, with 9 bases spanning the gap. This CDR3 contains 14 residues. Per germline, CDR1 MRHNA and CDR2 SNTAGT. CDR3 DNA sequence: TGTGCCAGCACCACGGTTTCGAACACCGGGGAGCTGTTTTTT. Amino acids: CASTTVSNTGELFF.

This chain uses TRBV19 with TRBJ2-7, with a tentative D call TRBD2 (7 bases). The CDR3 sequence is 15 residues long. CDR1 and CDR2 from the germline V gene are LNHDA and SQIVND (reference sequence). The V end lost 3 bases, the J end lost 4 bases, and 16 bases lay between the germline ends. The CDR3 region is CASSISVGGPYEQYV. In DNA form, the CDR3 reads TGTGCCAGTAGTATCTCCGTGGGGGGGCCTTACGAGCAGTACGTC.

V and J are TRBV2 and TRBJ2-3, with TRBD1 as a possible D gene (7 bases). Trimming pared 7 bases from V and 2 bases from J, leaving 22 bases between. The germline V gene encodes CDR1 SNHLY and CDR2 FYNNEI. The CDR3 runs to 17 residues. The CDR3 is CASTPGGRQGDTDTQYF. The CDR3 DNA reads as TGTGCCAGCACCCCCGGGGGACGACAGGGCGACACAGATACGCAGTATTTT.

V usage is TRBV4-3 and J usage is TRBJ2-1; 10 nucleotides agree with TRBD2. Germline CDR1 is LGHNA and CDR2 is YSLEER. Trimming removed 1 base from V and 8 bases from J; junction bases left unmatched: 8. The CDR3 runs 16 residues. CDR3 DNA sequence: TGCGCCAGCAGCCAAGTTATCAGCGGGGGGGCCGATGAGCAGTTCTTC. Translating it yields CASSQVISGGADEQFF.

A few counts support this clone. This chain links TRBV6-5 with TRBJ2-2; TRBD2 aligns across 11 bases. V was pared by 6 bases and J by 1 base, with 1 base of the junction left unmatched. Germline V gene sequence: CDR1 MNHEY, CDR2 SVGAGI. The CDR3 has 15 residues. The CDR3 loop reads CASRLAGGNTGELFF. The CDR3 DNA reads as TGTGCCAGCAGGCTAGCGGGGGGGAACACCGGGGAGCTGTTTTTT.

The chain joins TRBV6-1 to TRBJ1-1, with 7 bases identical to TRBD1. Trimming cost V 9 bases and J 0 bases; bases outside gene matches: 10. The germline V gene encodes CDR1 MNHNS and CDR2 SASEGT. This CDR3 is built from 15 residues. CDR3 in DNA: TGTGCCAGTACACGACAGGGAGATATGAACACTGAAGCTTTCTTT. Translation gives CASTRQGDMNTEAFF.